The sequence of this T cell receptor beta chain was determined in a study of sequential checkpoint blockade in melanoma. The sample's treatment: randomized to nivolumab then ipilimumab (arm A) or the reverse (arm B). DNA-damaging chemotherapy had not been given to any patient beforehand. Sorted cells were live CD3+CD8+, lacking CD19 and CD56, from PBMCs. Repertoires were generated with immunoSEQ multiplex PCR, while TCRdb's copy carries only in-frame clones and drops some. The table shows 25,000 to 35,000 clones, with about 89% occurring only once. The CDR3 has 14 residues. Trimming stripped 2 bases from V and 9 bases from J, with 14 bases between. The germline V gene has CDR1 MNHEY and CDR2 SMNVEV (reference sequence).

The genes are TRBV27 and TRBJ2-1; the D gene is possibly TRBD2 (6 bases). The sequence came from a human donor with melanoma. The sequences come from CD8+ T cells sorted from blood (inferred from file names), collected from a patient given nivolumab and ipilimumab in sequence. CDR3 coding DNA: TGTGCCAGCAGTTTAGGTTTACTAGCTGTTGAGCAGTTCTTC. As protein: CASSLGLLAVEQFF.